This TCR beta chain came from a study of Ad26.COV2.S vaccination and SARS-CoV-2 variants. Study as a whole: The COV1001 Ad26.COV2.S trial arm included the donor. Each vaccinee took Ad26.COV2.S intramuscularly, once or twice 56 days apart. Study results and limitations: Vaccine recipients surpassed placebo recipients in spike-specific TCR breadth.

Treatment defined: 19 received Ad26.COV2.S at low or high dose, single or two shots; five or six received placebo; per-sample allocation not given. Samples were taken on day 63 after the first vaccine or placebo injection. Vaccination employed an Ad26 vector expressing the Wuhan-strain SARS-CoV-2 spike. Assay used: immunoSEQ multiplex PCR; TCRdb lists only in-frame clones, some missing. The data show some 290,000 clones, 86% seen once. CDR1 is SGHTA, CDR2 FQGNSA, per germline. V shed 0 bases and J 8 bases; nucleotides not matched to a gene: 14. The CDR3 spans 18 residues. Turning to this clone: What it recognizes is unknown.

The rearrangement links TRBV7-2 to TRBJ2-1, with 9 bases that match TRBD2. The source material was peripheral blood, sampled in a trial of Ad26.COV2.S vaccine versus placebo. The receptor was derived from a person between 18 and 60 years old who received the Ad26.COV2.S COVID-19 vaccine or a placebo. The DNA of the CDR3 is TGTGCCAGCAGCTTAGCGTCCCGAGGGCTAGCGGGGATATATGAGCAGTTCTTC. Its protein is CASSLASRGLAGIYEQFF.